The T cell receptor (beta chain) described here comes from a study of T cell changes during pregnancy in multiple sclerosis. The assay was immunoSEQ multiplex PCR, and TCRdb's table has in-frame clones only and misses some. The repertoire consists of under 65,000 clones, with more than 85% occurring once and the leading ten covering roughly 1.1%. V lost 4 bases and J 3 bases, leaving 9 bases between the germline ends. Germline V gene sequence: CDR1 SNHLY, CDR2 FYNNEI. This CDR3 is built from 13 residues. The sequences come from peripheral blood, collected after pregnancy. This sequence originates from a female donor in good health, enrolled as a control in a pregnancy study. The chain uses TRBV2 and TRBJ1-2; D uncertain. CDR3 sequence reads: CASSGQFDYGYTF. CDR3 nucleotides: TGTGCCAGCAGTGGCCAGTTTGACTATGGCTACACCTTC.